This note documents a single T cell receptor beta chain sequence. This receptor's antigen is unknown. No quality values exist for individual bases; no much larger clone is one base distant. The CDR3 spans 15 residues, from the cysteine through the phenylalanine. The sequence is cut down to CDR3 DNA, 45 bases in frame from base 1. CDR1 and CDR2 are read off the germline V gene (reference sequence) as SGHAT and FQDESV. Germline trimming amounts to 5 bases on V and 4 bases on J, with 6 as the count of junction bases outside the gene matches. This specimen comes from a study of cytomegalovirus exposure and HLA in healthy donors (dated by TCRdb to about 2017). In the study overall: An earlier analysis of roughly 610 of the donors reported roughly 300 Gb of sequence data and 90 million to 120 million unique TCR beta sequences obtained from about 170 million T cells. An early release that covered some 640 HLA-typed donors contained around 300 gigabases of sequencing data and about 84 million unique TCR sequences. Of the approximately 400 genotyped donors, roughly 85% fell in the genetic ancestry cluster associated with self-reported Caucasian donors. The aim of the study was to test whether cataloging public T cell receptors could identify signatures of past pathogen exposure. Using immunosequencing, the study profiled T cell repertoires from about 650 subjects and related those repertoires to cytomegalovirus serostatus. Along with the approximately 600-subject first cohort, a separate validation cohort of over a hundred different subjects was used. To predict cytomegalovirus infection status, the study brought together high-throughput TCR immunosequencing, statistical association of individual TCRs with disease status, and machine learning. A later analysis re-analyzed previously published TCR beta repertoires from roughly 600 donors and added high-resolution HLA genotyping to study TCR occurrence patterns. Rather than using new phenotypic data, the later analysis identified candidate immune exposures from TCR beta sequences and from how often those sequences occurred across donors. An earlier analysis of 587 of the donors used high-throughput TCR beta sequencing to judge whether each TCR beta V gene segment behaved as functional or pseudogenic. Alongside the repertoire data, information on donor age, sex, ethnicity and CMV serostatus was compiled. Genome-wide SNP genotypes for about three fifths of the roughly 670 donors were used in a later genetic analysis, which treated that subset as a discovery cohort. Every repertoire in the discovery cohort had been generated on one and the same sequencing platform. HLA typing covered class I and class II loci at four-digit resolution. Typing coverage differed by locus: A, B, C, DRB1 and DQB1 were typed in about 620-630 donors, DQA1 in roughly 500, DPA1 in some 610, and DPB1 in just under 490. Four to six DR-DQ haplotypes were handled as single units for association and clustering, since linkage in the cohort was strong. On average, 235,054 unique TCR beta nucleotide sequences were sequenced per donor among about 400 genotyped donors of the cohort, with roughly 20% of those sequences being non-productive.

The cohort comprised 666 healthy bone marrow donors. At the time of sampling, all cohort members were nominally healthy, though unrecorded immune exposures were likely present. The donor was CMV seropositive and belonged to the group of around 300 seropositive cohort members. A peripheral blood sample was provided by each donor, and peripheral blood mononuclear cells were used for TCR beta sequencing. Genomic DNA was extracted from the blood cell samples with the Qiagen DNeasy Blood Extraction Kit. The library was built by means of the immunoSEQ multiplex PCR assay. For the multiplex PCR, a mixture combining 60 forward primers for TCR Vbeta segments and 13 reverse primers for TCR Jbeta segments was used. Amplification of the CDR3 region of rearranged TCR beta genes was performed with a multiplex PCR assay on genomic DNA. The amplified TCR beta libraries were sequenced on the Illumina HiSeq System as 87-base-pair reads. For the original study's pipeline: In a later analysis, tens of millions of unique TCR beta chains were counted across the 650 to 700 repertoires, and roughly 11 million of these chains were shared by at least two donors. To remove PCR and sequencing errors, raw reads were error-corrected and collapsed into unique sequences using a nearest-neighbor algorithm that merged closely related sequences. Alignment of CDR3 sequences to IMGT reference sequences was used to assign V, D and J gene segments. For a sequence to be retained, a match of at least six nucleotides was required to both a V gene segment and a J gene segment. A rearrangement counted as productive if the CDR3 had no stop codons and remained in frame with V and J, and every other rearrangement counted as non-productive. Following IMGT convention, CDR3 was defined as the stretch from the second conserved V-encoded cysteine up to the conserved J-encoded phenylalanine. The earlier analysis of 587 of the donors excluded any sequence lacking an unambiguous match to a single V gene segment. An earlier analysis of 500 to 600 of the donors classified V segments as functional when productive rearrangements were above 56.7% and as segregating when the standard deviation between donors was above 5%. To diagnose cytomegalovirus status from the catalog of TCR beta chain sequences, a statistical classification framework was built. In a later analysis, V and J genes were assigned by comparing TCR nucleotide sequences against IMGT/GENE-DB human TR gene sequences. Using the TCRdist pipeline, a later analysis assigned CDR3 sequences along with most-parsimonious VDJ recombination scenarios. A later analysis defined each TCR beta chain by its CDR3 amino acid sequence plus V-gene family, and excluded reads lacking a unique V-gene family. To address suspected cross-contamination and a sequencing artifact, a later analysis removed roughly 580 highly shared, low-generation-probability nucleotide sequences. In a later analysis, a clonal expansion index for each public chain was calculated from normalized within-repertoire ranks of inferred template counts. A later analysis computed generation probabilities with a VDJ recombination model fitted to out-of-frame rearrangements, and checked the results against IGoR. In a later analysis, TCR-TCR, TCR-HLA and TCR-CMV co-occurrence was scored with hypergeometric tests, and a repertoire-size bias correction was applied to TCR pairs. To estimate false discovery rates, a later analysis permuted the HLA or CMV assignments 20 times. In a later analysis, co-occurring TCRs were grouped using DBSCAN, and TCRdist sequence similarity was added for clustering within HLA-allele-positive subsets. Repertoires with fewer than 30,000 or more than 120,000 public chains were left out of co-occurrence clustering, as were five repertoires with anomalous nucleotide sharing. This is the immuneACCESS table as TCRdb keeps it, with only in-frame sequences that have V and J called. A part of the clones is gone; compared with another copy, unresolved V genes explain less than half, and the rest is unexplained. The V and J calls and the clone size are those of that table, but D and trimming were determined from the DNA. A total of some 38,000 clones appear in this sample, around 49% of them only once. The ten most abundant clones make up less than 7% of the sample.

Study-wide findings and limitations: Most TCR sequences were observed very rarely across donors, whereas some public TCRs were present in many individuals. In the study, approximately 160 TCR beta chains were listed as associated with cytomegalovirus. In a later analysis, the rate of TCR association differed among HLA loci, with DRB1 alleles having the most associated TCRs and HLA-C alleles having the fewest. A further reported finding was that TCR beta sequences accurately predicted the HLA-A and HLA-B alleles for most subjects in the first cohort. Correlated functional status among segregating V segments might reflect linkage disequilibrium, but an unknown experimental factor could not be ruled out. A later analysis reported that several top co-occurrence clusters appeared linked to parvovirus B19, influenza, CMV and Epstein-Barr virus. CMV serostatus was the only immune exposure information available for the cohort. Because the 87-base-pair reads could not distinguish some IMGT-functional V segments, including TRBV6-2 and TRBV6-3, those segments were excluded. Most CMV-associated TCR beta chains appeared to be HLA-restricted in a later analysis, and the HLA associations seemed to be driven largely by CMV exposure. V-gene and J-gene trimming of TCR beta chains was associated with a missense DCLRE1C variant in a later genetic analysis, and the association was replicated in an independent cohort. It was suggested by the authors that the approach could potentially be generalized to other disease states and immunological phenotypes. When HLA alleles, especially DR and DQ, strongly co-occurred, attributing TCR associations to individual alleles was difficult. Broadly in line with IMGT annotations, most TCR beta V segments showed up in productive rearrangements about 87% or about 30% of the time in an earlier analysis of around 600 of the donors. A cluster of highly shared sequence variants was judged likely to represent a technical artifact of the sequencing pipeline. Because counts were too low, more than 15 rarely observed V segments, including chromosome 9 orphons, were excluded from the earlier analysis of a few hundred of the donors. The presence/absence analyses assumed that sequencing depth was roughly uniform across donors, and that assumption may not be true. At a false discovery rate of 0.05, a later analysis linked around 17,000 TCR beta sequences to specific HLA alleles. Only TCR beta chains were sequenced in this cohort, and the absence of alpha or paired-chain data limited detectable features. A later analysis found that HLA-associated TCR beta chains were more clonally expanded and had lower generation probabilities than equally common non-associated chains. Because HLA typing was missing for some donors at each locus, association tests included only the typed subset. A later genetic analysis reported fewer N-insertions in productive TCRs among donors in an Asian-associated ancestry cluster than the roughly 620-donor mean. A few of the identified cytomegalovirus-associated TCR beta chains were confirmed in vitro to be specific for cytomegalovirus antigens. The classifier was reported to diagnose cytomegalovirus status with high specificity and sensitivity in both the original cohort and the validation cohort.

This clonotype originated in a woman between 40 and 50 years old in good health and CMV-seropositive. Source material: PBMCs. This chain is built from TRBV11-1 and TRBJ2-5, with 11 bases in between that match TRBD2. Here is the DNA: TGTGCCAGCAGCCTAACTAGCGGGGGAATAGAGACCCAGTACTTC. Translated, it gives CASSLTSGGIETQYF.